This T cell receptor (beta chain) was observed in a study of T cell responses to AZD1222 COVID-19 vaccine. Study results and limitations: Seropositive status at baseline applied to only five to seven AZD1222 recipients. Reportedly, close to half of spike-specific TCRs are directed against unmutated variant regions.

The method was immunoSEQ multiplex PCR; TCRdb's version includes in-frame clones alone and lacks a portion of them. The table shows nearly 35,000 clones, with around 78% occurring only once. On this clone: Its antigen is unknown.

The sequencing here drew on peripheral blood, taken 28 days after the second AZD1222 dose. The source of this sequence is an adult who received the AZD1222 COVID-19 vaccine.

The DNA of the CDR3 is TGTGCCAGCAGCCTTCGGACTATTCCAACTGAAGCTTTCTTT. It specifies CASSLRTIPTEAFF. The rearrangement links TRBV5-4 to TRBJ1-1; D gene uncertain. Germline V gene sequence: CDR1 SGHNT, CDR2 YYREEE (reference sequence). This CDR3 is built from 14 residues. V was cut by 4 bases and J by 5 bases, with 15 bases left in between.